Listed below are T cell receptor beta chains from one sample, sequenced in a study of shared clonotypes between healthy human individuals. TCRdb keeps only in-frame clones here, not all; method: immunoSEQ multiplex PCR. The sample includes 2 million to 3 million clones, approximately 93% seen only once; the top ten take 0.36%. Sequenced material: naive CD4+ T cells from PBMCs. All receptors come from a young man in good health. Some clones in this sample may be carry-over from other donors' samples. The CDR3 runs from the conserved cysteine through the conserved F or W. A D gene is named only where the DNA matches it firmly. Expanded clones are given a class, and other clones once, few, many or no size at all.

TRBJ2-2 TRBD1 17 NA TRBV5-4 CASSPRGTGWNTGELFF TGTGCCAGCAGCCCAAGAGGGACAGGGTGGAACACCGGGGAGCTGTTTTTT
TRBJ2-7 NA 13 NA TRBV4-3 CASSQADGDEQYF TGCGCCAGCAGCCAAGCTGACGGTGACGAGCAGTACTTC
TRBJ1-2 NA 15 NA TRBV4-3 CASSLKLAENYGYTF TGCGCCAGCAGCCTCAAACTGGCAGAGAACTATGGCTACACCTTC
TRBJ1-2 TRBD1 12 once TRBV29-1 CSVADRGYGYTF TGCAGCGTCGCGGACAGGGGCTATGGCTACACCTTC
TRBJ2-2 NA 14 NA TRBV2 CASSELRNTGELFF TGTGCCAGCAGTGAGCTTCGGAACACCGGGGAGCTGTTTTTT
TRBJ2-5 NA 14 NA TRBV9 CASSLRDFQETQYF TGTGCCAGCAGCCTACGGGACTTCCAAGAGACCCAGTACTTC
TRBJ1-2 NA 13 once TRBV6-1 CASSHDGLGGYTF TGTGCCAGCAGCCATGACGGTCTTGGCGGCTACACCTTC
TRBJ2-5 TRBD1 17 NA TRBV30 CAWQTGGLAGSQETQYF TGTGCCTGGCAGACAGGGGGCCTAGCGGGTAGCCAAGAGACCCAGTACTTC
TRBJ2-1 NA 11 few TRBV30 CASLNNDEQFF TGTGCCTCGTTGAATAACGATGAGCAGTTCTTC
TRBJ1-2 NA 13 NA TRBV5-6 CASSLQGTYGYTF TGTGCCAGCAGCTTGCAGGGGACTTATGGCTACACCTTC
TRBJ2-2 NA 17 NA TRBV7-6 CASSRSRPAVNTGELFF TGTGCCAGCAGCCGTAGTCGGCCAGCGGTGAACACCGGGGAGCTGTTTTTT
TRBJ1-5 TRBD1 13 few TRBV9 CASSETGFQPQHF TGTGCCAGCAGCGAGACAGGGTTTCAGCCCCAGCATTTT
TRBJ2-7 NA 14 NA TRBV30 CACRRVPSSYEQYF TGTGCCTGCCGCAGGGTTCCGAGCTCCTACGAGCAGTACTTC
TRBJ2-5 NA 15 once TRBV6-1 CASTPRRPTQETQYF TGTGCCAGCACTCCGAGGAGGCCGACCCAAGAGACCCAGTACTTC
TRBJ1-1 NA 14 NA TRBV7-6 CASSLVEGNTEAFF TGTGCCAGCAGCTTAGTAGAAGGGAACACTGAAGCTTTCTTT
TRBJ2-5 NA 14 NA TRBV5-1 CASSSTGVLETQYF TGCGCCAGCAGCTCCACGGGTGTGTTGGAGACCCAGTACTTC
TRBJ1-4 NA 14 NA TRBV9 CASSARLSREKLFF TGTGCCAGCAGCGCCCGACTGAGTCGGGAAAAACTGTTTTTT
TRBJ2-7 NA 16 NA TRBV5-6 CASSWRQGRSAYEQYF TGTGCCAGCAGCTGGCGGCAGGGGCGAAGCGCCTACGAGCAGTACTTC
TRBJ2-7 TRBD1 13 NA TRBV5-1 CASSLADRAEQYF TGCGCCAGCAGCTTGGCAGACAGGGCCGAGCAGTACTTC
TRBJ2-1 TRBD2 16 once TRBV6-5 CASSYGRGLADNEQFF TGTGCCAGCAGTTACGGGCGAGGGCTAGCGGACAATGAGCAGTTCTTC
TRBJ2-3 TRBD2 13 NA TRBV7-2 CASSRTSGSPQYF TGTGCCAGCAGCCGGACTAGCGGGAGTCCGCAGTATTTT
TRBJ2-3 NA 12 NA TRBV28 CASSITGDTQYF TGTGCCAGCAGTATTACAGGGGATACGCAGTATTTT
TRBJ2-1 TRBD2 17 NA TRBV4-3 CASSQEPSGREYNEQFF TGCGCCAGCAGCCAAGAGCCTAGCGGGAGGGAATACAATGAGCAGTTCTTC
TRBJ2-7 NA 14 NA TRBV30 CAWSTTAGTNEQYF TGTGCCTGGAGTACCACCGCGGGAACGAACGAGCAGTACTTC
TRBJ2-7 NA 16 NA TRBV5-1 CASSWTPPISSSEQYF TGCGCCAGCAGCTGGACCCCTCCCATTTCTAGTTCCGAGCAGTACTTC
TRBJ2-1 TRBD2 15 NA TRBV5-1 CASSLGGSGYNEQFF TGCGCCAGCAGCTTGGGCGGGAGTGGGTACAATGAGCAGTTCTTC
TRBJ1-5 NA 18 NA TRBV19 CASSILFREPIDNQPQHF TGTGCCAGTAGTATACTCTTTAGGGAACCTATTGACAATCAGCCCCAGCATTTT
TRBJ2-1 NA 17 once TRBV18 CASSPDSGLISYNEQFF TGTGCCAGCTCACCCGACAGCGGGCTCATCTCCTACAATGAGCAGTTCTTC
TRBJ2-2 TRBD2 17 NA TRBV11-2 CASSSRGTSGRIGELFF TGTGCCAGCAGCTCCCGAGGGACTAGCGGGAGAATAGGGGAGCTGTTTTTT
TRBJ1-2 NA 16 NA TRBV4-2 CASSQGPGPAGVGYTF TGTGCCAGCAGCCAAGGACCGGGTCCTGCGGGGGTTGGCTACACCTTC
TRBJ2-7 NA 17 NA TRBV4-1 CASSQPRRKDLGSEQYF TGCGCCAGCAGCCAACCTCGGCGAAAGGACCTTGGGTCCGAGCAGTACTTC
TRBJ2-3 NA 16 NA TRBV6-5 CASSYSFPRVTDTQYF TGTGCCAGCAGTTACTCGTTTCCCCGGGTCACAGATACGCAGTATTTT
TRBJ1-2 NA 13 NA TRBV6-1 CASSQSRDGGYTF TGTGCCAGCAGCCAATCGCGGGATGGTGGCTACACCTTC
TRBJ1-2 NA 14 NA TRBV27 CASSVTGHRSGYTF TGTGCCAGCAGTGTGACGGGCCACCGGAGTGGCTACACCTTC
TRBJ2-5 TRBD1 16 NA TRBV5-1 CASGLGQGDVKETQYF TGCGCCAGCGGATTAGGACAGGGGGATGTGAAAGAGACCCAGTACTTC
TRBJ2-1 NA 15 once TRBV5-1 CASSSSASSYNEQFF TGCGCCAGCAGCTCGAGCGCGAGCTCCTACAATGAGCAGTTCTTC
TRBJ1-3 NA 15 NA TRBV2 CASSDGGRSGNTIYF TGTGCCAGCAGTGATGGAGGACGGTCTGGAAACACCATATATTTT
TRBJ1-4 NA 16 NA TRBV27 CASSFPLTATNEKLFF TGTGCCAGCAGTTTCCCCCTAACGGCAACTAATGAAAAACTGTTTTTT
TRBJ1-2 TRBD1 16 NA TRBV28 CASSSPGQTTPYGYTF TGTGCCAGCAGTTCGCCGGGACAGACGACTCCTTATGGCTACACCTTC
TRBJ2-1 TRBD2 13 NA TRBV28 CASSGGVYNEQFF TGTGCCAGCTCCGGGGGGGTCTACAATGAGCAGTTCTTC
TRBJ1-2 TRBD1 16 NA TRBV29-1 CSVEDRSGTGHYGYTF TGCAGCGTTGAAGATCGTAGTGGGACAGGGCACTATGGCTACACCTTC
TRBJ2-4 NA 14 NA TRBV19 CASSIGAGTNIQYF TGTGCCAGTAGTATAGGAGCCGGAACTAACATTCAGTACTTC
TRBJ2-1 NA 11 NA TRBV6-5 CASSGGNEQFF TGTGCCAGCTCCGGCGGAAATGAGCAGTTCTTC
TRBJ2-1 TRBD2 15 NA TRBV6-4 CASRPGTSGNNEQFF TGTGCCAGCAGACCCGGGACTAGCGGAAACAATGAGCAGTTCTTC